This note documents a single TCR beta chain sequence. The data originate from a study of cytomegalovirus exposure and HLA in healthy donors. Primers included in the PCR were 60 Vbeta and 13 Jbeta primers. TCRdb's table, derived via immunoSEQ multiplex PCR, lists solely in-frame clones and lacks some. This sample has around 200,000 clones, with 81% found just once. The CDR3 spans 15 residues. Germline V gene data show CDR1 as LNHDA and CDR2 as SQIVND (reference sequence). Unmatched junction bases numbered 3, after V lost 3 bases and J lost 3 bases. The chain links TRBV19 to TRBJ1-4, with 8 bases aligning to TRBD1. The sequencing sample was made of PBMCs. This sequence was found in a man in his fifties or sixties in good health and CMV-seronegative. The CDR3 region is CASSISGGANEKLFF. The CDR3 DNA reads TGTGCCAGTAGTATCTCAGGGGGCGCTAATGAAAAACTGTTTTTT.